This T cell receptor (beta chain) appears in the sequencing data of a study of CD8 T cells in Susac syndrome. As to this clonotype: No antigen is known for it.

Reverse transcription used roughly 0.45 to 1 ug RNA and random hexamers. The CDR3 of TCR beta was amplified by immunoSEQ multiplex PCR across 54 Vbeta and 13 Jbeta. TCRdb itself ran the immunoSEQ multiplex PCR reads through MiXCR, one entry per CDR3 protein. The table has 150,000 or so distinct CDR3 sequences, around 95% seen once. Study findings and constraints: Acknowledgment was made by the study that its TCR sequencing and HLA analysis involved a relatively small number of individuals. Where Susac syndrome CD4+ T cell repertoires were concerned, no clonal expansion was evident.

Bulk CD8+ and CD4+ cells came from magnetic negative isolation; CD8+ TEMRA by FACS. The CDR3 has 12 amino acids. The V end was cut by 8 bases, the J end by 0 bases, with 10 bases between. From germline, CDR1 is SQVTM and CDR2 ANQGSEA. This chain connects TRBV29-1 to TRBJ1-1; D unresolved. The sequenced material came from CD4+ T cells from PBMCs. The TCR sequence derives from a human donor with Susac syndrome. The CDR3 bases are TGCAGCTTCGGGCCACTGAACACTGAAGCTTTCTTT. It yields the protein CSFGPLNTEAFF.